This section outlines one T cell receptor beta chain sequence together with its context. Its antigen is not known. The source of the sample is a study of cytomegalovirus exposure and HLA in healthy donors. Whole-study findings and limits: Many donors shared some public TCRs, even though most TCR sequences were rare. 150 to 200 TCR beta chains were listed as cytomegalovirus-associated.

Sequenced by immunoSEQ multiplex PCR; TCRdb stores in-frame clones only, minus some. The sample includes about 160,000 clones, 65% to 90% of them seen just once. The V gene lost 3 bases and the J gene lost 6 bases, with 8 bases spanning the gap. CDR3 length: 12 amino acids. Germline V gene lookup returns CDR1 LNHDA and CDR2 SQIVND (reference sequence). The validation cohort, a group of some 120 subjects, included the donors and was separate from the approximately 700-subject first cohort. The sequenced sample was PBMCs. The origin of this receptor is a woman between 18 and 29 years old in good health and CMV-seronegative. The chain employs TRBV19 and TRBJ1-2; D unclear. CDR3 nucleotide sequence: TGTGCCAGTAGTATCAGTCGAAATGGCTACACCTTC. Encoded protein: CASSISRNGYTF.